This T cell receptor beta chain was captured in a study of T cell repertoires in cytomegalovirus infection. Overall study: A matching HLA type, together with CMV infection, was signaled by public TCR beta signatures.

TCRdb reprocessed the reads with MiXCR, giving one entry per CDR3 protein. The sample yields about 310,000 distinct CDR3 sequences, 15% to 20% seen once. Overall study results and limits: Clonotypes of TCR beta that were HLA-C-restricted and CMV-specific dominated the ex vivo response.

In its sample, this clonotype was seen a few times. The antigen remains unidentified. This CDR3 contains 16 residues. V lost 0 bases and J 2 bases, leaving 14 bases between the germline ends. The V gene's germline CDR1 is MNHEY and CDR2 SVGEGT. Sequencing used PBMCs. The clonotype comes from a human donor in good health (CMV status not recorded). Some clones in this sample may be carry-over from other donors' samples. This chain uses TRBV6-2 or TRBV6-3 with TRBJ2-7; possibly TRBD2 for D (6 bases). This CDR3 reads CASSYSDEGLTYEQYF. Here the CDR3 DNA reads TGTGCCAGCAGTTACTCGGACGAGGGACTGACCTACGAGCAGTACTTC.